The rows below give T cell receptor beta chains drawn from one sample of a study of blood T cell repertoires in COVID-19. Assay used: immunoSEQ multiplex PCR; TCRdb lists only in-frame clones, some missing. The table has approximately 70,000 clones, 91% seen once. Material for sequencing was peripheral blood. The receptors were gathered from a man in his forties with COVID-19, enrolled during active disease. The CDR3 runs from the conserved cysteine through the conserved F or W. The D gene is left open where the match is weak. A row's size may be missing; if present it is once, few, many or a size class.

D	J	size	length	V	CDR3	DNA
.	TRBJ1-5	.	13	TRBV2	CASSDRTRGPQHF	TGTGCCAGCAGTGACCGGACCCGGGGGCCCCAGCATTTT
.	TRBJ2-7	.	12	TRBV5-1	CASSDQDYEQYF	TGCGCCAGCAGCGATCAGGACTACGAGCAGTACTTC
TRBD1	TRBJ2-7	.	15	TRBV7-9	CASSPSGTGTYEQYF	TGTGCCAGCAGCCCCTCGGGGACAGGGACCTACGAGCAGTACTTC
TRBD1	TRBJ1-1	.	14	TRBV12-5	CASGLPTGFSEAFF	TGTGCTAGTGGTTTGCCGACAGGGTTCTCTGAAGCTTTCTTT
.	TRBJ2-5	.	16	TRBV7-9	CASSLPGRVGQETQYF	TGTGCCAGCAGCTTACCGGGCAGGGTTGGACAAGAGACCCAGTACTTC
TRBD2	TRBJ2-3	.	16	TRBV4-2	CASSQDSSGGSYTQYF	TGTGCCAGCAGCCAAGATTCTAGCGGGGGGTCTTATACGCAGTATTTT
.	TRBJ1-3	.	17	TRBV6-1	CASSEPGYGFSGNTIYF	TGTGCCAGCAGTGAACCAGGTTATGGATTCTCTGGAAACACCATATATTTT
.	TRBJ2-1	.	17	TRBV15	CATSLDFTERSYNEQFF	TGTGCCACCAGTCTGGACTTCACCGAACGTTCCTACAATGAGCAGTTCTTC
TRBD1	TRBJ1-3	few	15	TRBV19	CASRRTGVTGNTIYF	TGTGCCAGTAGACGCACAGGGGTAACTGGAAACACCATATATTTT
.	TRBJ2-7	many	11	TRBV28	CASSFPGEQYF	TGTGCCAGCAGTTTTCCAGGAGAGCAGTACTTC
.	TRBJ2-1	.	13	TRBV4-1	CASSHPPLNEQFF	TGCGCCAGCAGCCACCCCCCCCTTAATGAGCAGTTCTTC
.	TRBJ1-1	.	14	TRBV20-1	CSASGSGELTEAFF	TGCAGTGCTAGTGGATCAGGGGAGCTCACTGAAGCTTTCTTT
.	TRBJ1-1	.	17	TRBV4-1	CASSQDVQGGGNTEAFF	TGCGCCAGCAGCCAAGATGTTCAGGGAGGGGGGAACACTGAAGCTTTCTTT
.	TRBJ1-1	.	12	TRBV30	CAWSMIGTEAFF	TGTGCCTGGAGTATGATCGGGACTGAAGCTTTCTTT
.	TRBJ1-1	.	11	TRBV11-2	CASGRQIEAFF	TGTGCCAGCGGTCGACAGATTGAAGCTTTCTTT
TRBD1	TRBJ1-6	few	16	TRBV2	CASSGQGDSYNSPLHF	TGTGCCAGCAGTGGGCAGGGGGACTCCTATAATTCACCCCTCCACTTT
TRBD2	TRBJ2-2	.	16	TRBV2	CASSARLAGGPGELFF	TGTGCCAGCAGTGCCCGACTAGCGGGGGGACCCGGGGAGCTGTTTTTT
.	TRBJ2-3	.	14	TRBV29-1	CSVLPGGEVDTQYF	TGCAGCGTTCTCCCCGGGGGTGAAGTAGATACGCAGTATTTT
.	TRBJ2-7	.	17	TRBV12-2	CASRSNSLGGRNYEQYF	TGTGCAAGTCGCTCGAACAGCCTCGGGGGACGAAACTACGAGCAGTACTTC
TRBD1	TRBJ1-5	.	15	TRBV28	CASSPGTGGPQPQHF	TGTGCCAGCAGTCCGGGGACAGGTGGTCCTCAGCCCCAGCATTTT
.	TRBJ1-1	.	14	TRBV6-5	CASSPGRVNAEAFF	TGTGCCAGCAGCCCCGGGAGGGTGAACGCTGAAGCTTTCTTT
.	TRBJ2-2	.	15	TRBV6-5	CASSRLQGNTGELFF	TGTGCCAGCAGTAGGCTCCAGGGGAACACCGGGGAGCTGTTTTTT
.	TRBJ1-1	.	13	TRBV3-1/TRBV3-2	CASSQGQNTEAFF	TGTGCCAGCAGCCAAGGTCAGAACACTGAAGCTTTCTTT
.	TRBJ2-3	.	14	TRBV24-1	CATSDLPPKDTQYF	TGTGCCACCAGTGATTTGCCCCCCAAAGATACGCAGTATTTT
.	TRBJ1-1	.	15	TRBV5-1	CASSLETPGGTEAFF	TGCGCCAGCAGCTTGGAAACCCCAGGAGGCACTGAAGCTTTCTTT
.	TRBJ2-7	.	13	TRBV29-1	CSVGTPNSYEQYF	TGCAGCGTGGGGACTCCGAACTCCTACGAGCAGTACTTC
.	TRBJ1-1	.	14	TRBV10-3	CAISGGAANTEAFF	TGTGCCATCAGTGGGGGAGCCGCGAACACTGAAGCTTTCTTT
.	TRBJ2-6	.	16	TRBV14	CASSQDPGAGANVLTF	TGTGCCAGCAGCCAAGATCCTGGGGCCGGGGCCAACGTCCTGACTTTC
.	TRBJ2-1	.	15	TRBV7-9	CASSGRLGNYNEQFF	TGTGCCAGCAGCGGACGACTAGGGAACTACAATGAGCAGTTCTTC
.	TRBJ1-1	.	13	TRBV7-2	CASSQSGDTEAFF	TGTGCCAGCAGCCAGTCGGGGGACACTGAAGCTTTCTTT
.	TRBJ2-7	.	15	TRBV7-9	CASSPPLPMFDEQYF	TGTGCCAGCAGCCCCCCCTTACCTATGTTTGACGAGCAGTACTTC
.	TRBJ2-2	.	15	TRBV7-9	CASSFHAGNTGELFF	TGTGCCAGCAGCTTCCATGCGGGGAACACCGGGGAGCTGTTTTTT
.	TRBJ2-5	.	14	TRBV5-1	CASSLFGVEETQYF	TGCGCCAGCAGCTTATTTGGAGTGGAAGAGACCCAGTACTTC
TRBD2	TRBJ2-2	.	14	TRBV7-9	CAGGLAGNTGELFF	TGTGCCGGGGGACTAGCGGGGAACACCGGGGAGCTGTTTTTT
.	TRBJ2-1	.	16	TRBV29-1	CSVEDSGQGHYNEQFF	TGCAGCGTTGAAGATAGTGGCCAGGGGCACTACAATGAGCAGTTCTTC
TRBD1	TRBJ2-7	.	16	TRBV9	CASSLTPRTGAHEQYF	TGTGCCAGCAGCTTAACGCCGAGGACAGGGGCCCACGAGCAGTACTTC
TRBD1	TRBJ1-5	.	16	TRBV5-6	CASSLSGGTGDQPQHF	TGTGCCAGCAGCCTATCGGGCGGGACAGGGGATCAGCCCCAGCATTTT
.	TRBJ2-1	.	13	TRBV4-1	CASSQETSIEQFF	TGCGCCAGCAGCCAAGAGACTAGTATTGAGCAGTTCTTC
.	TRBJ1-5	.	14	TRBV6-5	CASSYSRFNQPQHF	TGTGCCAGCAGTTACAGCAGGTTCAATCAGCCCCAGCATTTT
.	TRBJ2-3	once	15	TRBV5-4	CASSSPQDFTDTQYF	TGTGCCAGCAGCTCCCCCCAGGACTTCACAGATACGCAGTATTTT
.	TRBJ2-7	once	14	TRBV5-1	CASSSGTGTYEQYF	TGCGCCAGCAGCTCGGGGACTGGGACCTACGAGCAGTACTTC